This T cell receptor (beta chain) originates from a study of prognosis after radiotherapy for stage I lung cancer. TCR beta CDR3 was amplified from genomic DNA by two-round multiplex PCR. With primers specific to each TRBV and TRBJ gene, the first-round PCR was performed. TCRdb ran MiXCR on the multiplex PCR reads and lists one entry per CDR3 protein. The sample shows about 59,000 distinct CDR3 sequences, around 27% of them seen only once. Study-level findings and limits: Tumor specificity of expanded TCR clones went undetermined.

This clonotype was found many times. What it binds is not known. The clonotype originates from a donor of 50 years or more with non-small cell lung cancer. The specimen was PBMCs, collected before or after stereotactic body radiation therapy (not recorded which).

The CDR3 spells CSVSIDRGSFRNTEAFF. Here the CDR3 DNA reads TGCAGCGTCTCTATTGACAGGGGGTCGTTCAGGAACACTGAAGCTTTCTTT. The V gene is TRBV29-1, the J gene TRBJ1-1; 9 bases line up with TRBD1. This CDR3 region has 17 residues. J lost 1 base, V lost 6 bases, and 15 bases had no gene match. CDR1 is SQVTM, CDR2 ANQGSEA, per germline.